This T cell receptor beta chain was recovered during a study of beta chain features in type 1 diabetes. Study conclusions and caveats: The study found moderately but significantly shorter TCRB CDR3s in all four CD4+ subsets of Type 1 diabetes patients. When VDJ junctions were examined, type 1 diabetes patients showed fewer insertions and more deletions.

Sequencing targeted expressed TCRB transcripts, as all isolated RNA had been reverse transcribed. Measured with immunoSEQ multiplex PCR; TCRdb has only the in-frame clones, and not every one. The sample has hundreds of thousands of clones; roughly 13% are singletons. With V trimmed by 2 bases and J by 2 bases, 6 bases remained unmatched. Looked up from germline, CDR1 is MNHEY and CDR2 is SVGAGI. The CDR3 has 16 amino acids. As concerns this clone: Its antigen is as yet unknown.

The chain couples TRBV6-5 to TRBJ2-7; 10 nucleotides line up with TRBD1. Sequencing was performed on naive CD4+ T cells from blood. The source is a man in his late teens or twenties with type 1 diabetes. The CDR3 sequence is CASSYDGTGVPYEQYF. CDR3 nucleotides: TGTGCCAGCAGTTACGATGGGACAGGGGTCCCCTACGAGCAGTACTTC.